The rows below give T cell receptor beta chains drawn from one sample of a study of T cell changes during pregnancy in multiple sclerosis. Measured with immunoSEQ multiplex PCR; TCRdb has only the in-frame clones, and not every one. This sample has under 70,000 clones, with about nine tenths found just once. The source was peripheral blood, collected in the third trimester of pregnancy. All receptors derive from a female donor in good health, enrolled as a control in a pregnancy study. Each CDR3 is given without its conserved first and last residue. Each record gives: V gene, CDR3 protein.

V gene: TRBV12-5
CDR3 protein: ASGPPSGGPTIEQF

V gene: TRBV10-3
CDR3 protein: AISEQGPSGTRSREQY

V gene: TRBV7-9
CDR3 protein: ASSSLQRGPYEQY

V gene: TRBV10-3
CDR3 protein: AISDLAYSYNEQF

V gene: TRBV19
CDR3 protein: ASSPIHQGDGQPQH

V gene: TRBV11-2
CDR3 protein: ASSFVSSRGETQY

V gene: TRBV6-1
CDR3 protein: ASSETSGGNYEQY

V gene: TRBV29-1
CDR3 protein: SVEDRVSLESYNEQF

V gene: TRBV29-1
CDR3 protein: SAGLGGHGYT

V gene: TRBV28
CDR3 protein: ASSSGRAPFADTQY

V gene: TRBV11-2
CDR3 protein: ASSWGHFQETQY

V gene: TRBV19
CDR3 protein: ATMGQTRNEQF

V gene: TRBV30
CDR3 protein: AWSNPYEQY

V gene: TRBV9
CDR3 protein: ASSEEQGKAF

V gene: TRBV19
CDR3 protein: ASSIFQGTASTDTQY

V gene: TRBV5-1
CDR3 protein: ASSLDSGRGTEAF

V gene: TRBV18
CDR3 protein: ASSPGAEQY

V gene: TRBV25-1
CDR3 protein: ASSVRGTDTQY

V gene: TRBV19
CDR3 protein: ASSIWGGGGNEQF

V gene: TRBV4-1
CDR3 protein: ASSHTGGAKNIQY

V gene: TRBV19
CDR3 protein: ASSIGGPETQY

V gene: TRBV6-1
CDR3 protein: ASSEWSNRATEAF

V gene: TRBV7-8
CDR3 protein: ASSLRGSSGNTIY

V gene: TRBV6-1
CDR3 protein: ASLGGRELF

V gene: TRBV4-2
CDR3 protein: ASSQDAGTGSGELF

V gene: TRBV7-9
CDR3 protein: ASSLVIGRFTEAF

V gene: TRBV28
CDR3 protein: ASSLTGGSYEQY

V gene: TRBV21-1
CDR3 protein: ASSHRTRAF

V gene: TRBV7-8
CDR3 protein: ASSLAHLGNYEQY

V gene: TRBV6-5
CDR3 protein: ASRELAGGRYEQY

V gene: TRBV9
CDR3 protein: ASSVALADHSPLH

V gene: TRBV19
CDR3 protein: ASSPRWVAGGSYEQY

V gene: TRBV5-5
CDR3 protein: ASSLPGLNTNTGELF

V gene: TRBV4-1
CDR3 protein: ASSGVEQEDTEAF

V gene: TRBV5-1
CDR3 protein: ASSLGPGQGDYGYT

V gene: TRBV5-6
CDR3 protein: ASSLGGRGAEAF

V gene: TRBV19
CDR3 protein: ASSPSSFDTGELF

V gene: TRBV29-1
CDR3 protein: SATGDRGEQF

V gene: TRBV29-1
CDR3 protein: SVGTSGSLSLYEQY

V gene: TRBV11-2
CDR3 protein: ASSLAAGRLYNEQF

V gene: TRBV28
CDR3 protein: ASRLAGNNEQF